The 19 T cell receptor beta chains given below trace back to one sample, sequenced in a study of T-cell reconstitution after alpha-beta-depleted transplantation in children. A TCRbeta library incorporating unique molecular identifiers was prepared. Each CDR3 protein is one row after TCRdb ran MiXCR on the PCR reads. The sample consists of 200,000 to 300,000 distinct CDR3 sequences, roughly a quarter of them appearing once. The input for sequencing was PBMCs, taken before TCRalphabeta/CD19-depleted stem cell transplant. These receptors came from a girl aged 2 to 9 with Fanconi anemia, due to receive a stem cell transplant.

The chain employs TRBV29-1 and TRBJ1-5, with 8 bases matching TRBD1. Germline-derived CDR1 and CDR2 are SQVTM and ANQGSEA. Trimming took 7 bases from V and 6 from J; bases not matched to a gene: 8. This CDR3 region has 13 residues. The DNA of the CDR3 is TGCAGCGCCGCCGGGACAGGAGGTCAGCCCCAGCATTTT. Translation gives CSAAGTGGQPQHF.

The rearrangement joins TRBV29-1 to TRBJ2-1; 11 positions match TRBD1. J gave up 5 bases and V 7 bases, and 16 bases lay outside the gene matches. Germline CDR1 SQVTM, CDR2 ANQGSEA. The CDR3 is made up of 17 amino acids. The CDR3 sequence: CSGTKGQGVGANNEQFF. DNA for the CDR3: TGCAGCGGGACGAAGGGACAGGGGGTCGGGGCAAACAATGAGCAGTTCTTC.

The chain uses TRBV6-5 and TRBJ2-5; D tentatively fits TRBD1 or TRBD2 (5 bases each). The CDR3 spans 18 residues. Trimming took 3 bases from V and 2 from J, leaving 22 bases between them. Germline CDR1 and CDR2: MNHEY and SVGAGI. For the CDR3, the DNA is TGTGCCAGCAGTTATTCCGCTGCGTCGGGGCGCAGACAAGAGACCCAGTACTTC. Its translation: CASSYSAASGRRQETQYF.

V usage is TRBV20-1 and J usage is TRBJ2-3; D gene unclear. The length of the CDR3 is 14 residues. CDR1 is DFQATT, CDR2 SNEGSKA, per germline (reference sequence). The ends were cut back, 6 bases at V and 2 bases at J, with 15 bases in the middle. CDR3 protein: CSALRWVYTDTQYF. The CDR3 nucleotides read TGCAGTGCCCTCCGTTGGGTCTACACAGATACGCAGTATTTT.

This chain joins TRBV2 and TRBJ2-2, with 10 bases aligning to TRBD1. The CDR3 totals 15 residues. J gave up 6 bases and V 6 bases, and 7 bases lay outside the gene matches. Germline V gene sequence: CDR1 SNHLY, CDR2 FYNNEI. CDR3 coding DNA: TGTGCCAGCAGCCGGGACAGGGGCTTATCCGGGGAGCTGTTTTTT. It encodes CASSRDRGLSGELFF.

This clonotype was recorded a few times. The V call is TRBV5-1, the J call TRBJ2-7, with D unresolved. The germline V and J ends were trimmed by 0 bases and 0 bases, with 16 bases remaining between them. Germline V gene data show CDR1 as SGHRS and CDR2 as YFSETQ. The CDR3 spans 17 residues. The CDR3 coding sequence is TGCGCCAGCAGCTTGGATTCGCGCCAGCCTTACTCCTACGAGCAGTACTTC. Translation gives CASSLDSRQPYSYEQYF.

The V call is TRBV20-1, the J call TRBJ2-1; D gene uncertain. This CDR3 contains 17 residues. Trimming cost V 2 bases and J 0 bases, with 17 bases left between them. Germline CDR1 and CDR2: DFQATT and SNEGSKA (reference sequence). The CDR3 spells CSARPFRLPSSYNEQFF. The CDR3 DNA follows: TGCAGTGCTAGACCCTTTCGGCTCCCGAGCTCCTACAATGAGCAGTTCTTC.

CDR3 nucleotides: TGCAGCGTTGAAGGGGGGACAGGGCACTTCTATGGCTACACCTTC. It yields the protein CSVEGGTGHFYGYTF. The rearrangement links TRBV29-1 to TRBJ1-2; the match to TRBD1 covers 9 bases. This CDR3 region has 15 residues. Trimming at V came to 1 base and at J to 4 bases, leaving 7 bases not matched to a gene. Germline loops: CDR1 SQVTM, CDR2 ANQGSEA.

The J gene is TRBJ1-1, the V gene TRBV7-3, with a weak D call TRBD1 (5 bases). The germline gives CDR1 SGHTA, CDR2 FQGTGA. There are 13 residues in the CDR3. The V end was cut by 8 bases, the J end by 0 bases, with 10 bases between. CDR3 protein: CASGWGMNTEAFF. CDR3 DNA sequence: TGTGCCAGCGGCTGGGGCATGAACACTGAAGCTTTCTTT.

This clonotype showed up many times. The chain joins TRBV29-1 to TRBJ2-5; D remains unclear. Germline lookup yields CDR1 SQVTM and CDR2 ANQGSEA. This CDR3 spans 12 amino acids. The ends were cut back, 3 bases at V and 3 bases at J, with 8 bases in the middle. As DNA, the CDR3 is TGCAGCGTTGAGACCAGCGAAGAGACCCAGTACTTC. Translating gives CSVETSEETQYF.

The rearrangement uses TRBV12-3 or TRBV12-4 and TRBJ1-1; TRBD1 might be the D (5 bases). V lost 3 bases and J 0 bases, leaving 11 bases between the germline ends. This CDR3 has 15 amino acids. CDR3: CASSFPGLLNTEAFF. DNA for the CDR3: TGTGCCAGCAGTTTTCCGGGACTCTTGAACACTGAAGCTTTCTTT.

The chain employs TRBV20-1 and TRBJ1-5; perhaps TRBD1 as D (6 bases). CDR3 size: 14 residues. Germline V gene sequence: CDR1 DFQATT, CDR2 SNEGSKA (reference sequence). With 1 base removed from V and 7 bases from J, the gap between germline ends came to 14 bases. CDR3 loop: CSARGQVLRQPQHF. In nucleotides, the CDR3 is TGCAGTGCTAGAGGACAGGTCTTGCGGCAGCCCCAGCATTTT.

This clonotype was observed a few times. The chain combines TRBV9 with TRBJ2-3; TRBD2 is a possible D gene (5 bases). Germline lookup yields CDR1 SGDLS and CDR2 YYNGEE. CDR3 length: 17 amino acids. The V end lost 1 base, the J end lost 2 bases, and 17 bases lay between the germline ends. The CDR3 DNA sequence: TGTGCCAGCAGCGTAATCCCGGGATTTTCAGACACAGATACGCAGTATTTT. Amino acid sequence: CASSVIPGFSDTDTQYF.

This chain uses TRBV7-9 with TRBJ2-3; a weak D match, TRBD2 (6 bases). Germline loops: CDR1 SEHNR, CDR2 FQNEAQ (reference sequence). V dropped 7 bases and J dropped 3 bases, with 17 bases sitting between them. The CDR3 sequence is 15 residues long. The CDR3 loop is CASTYLSLATDTQYF. CDR3 in DNA: TGTGCCAGCACCTATCTTTCACTAGCAACAGATACGCAGTATTTT.

This clonotype was counted at least ten times. The gene calls are TRBV25-1 and TRBJ2-7; unclear D gene. The CDR3 covers 13 residues. The germline V gene has CDR1 MGHDK and CDR2 SYGVNS. V lost 8 bases and J 0 bases, leaving 11 bases between the germline ends. The CDR3 protein is CASGQAGSYEQYF. For the CDR3, the DNA is TGTGCCAGCGGGCAGGCAGGCTCCTACGAGCAGTACTTC.

This clonotype came up a few times. The rearrangement links TRBV10-3 to TRBJ2-1; TRBD1 aligns across 7 bases. With 2 bases clipped from V and 7 bases from J, the junction kept 11 bases outside the gene matches. The CDR3 has 16 residues. CDR1 and CDR2 from the germline V gene are ENHRY and SYGVKD. DNA of the CDR3: TGTGCCATCAGTGAGAGGCCCGGGACAGTCCAAAATGAGCAGTTCTTC. Protein product: CAISERPGTVQNEQFF.

The J gene is TRBJ2-3, the V gene TRBV29-1; D is ambiguous. CDR3 length equals 14 residues. V dropped 1 base and J dropped 4 bases, with 12 bases sitting between them. Germline CDR1 and CDR2: SQVTM and ANQGSEA. The CDR3 protein is CSVEGAGRADTQYF. CDR3 nucleotide sequence: TGCAGCGTTGAAGGTGCTGGAAGGGCAGATACGCAGTATTTT.

V and J are TRBV5-1 and TRBJ2-3; 14 bases map to TRBD2. The CDR3 consists of 16 residues. CDR1 is SGHRS and CDR2 is YFSETQ in the germline V gene. The ends lost 4 bases at V and 5 bases at J; junction bases unmatched: 6. This CDR3 reads CASSRLAGGPGDTQYF. DNA for the CDR3: TGCGCCAGCAGCCGACTAGCGGGAGGGCCGGGAGATACGCAGTATTTT.

This clonotype appeared a few times. The chain joins TRBV10-3 to TRBJ2-3; 11 bases line up with TRBD2. In germline, CDR1 is ENHRY, CDR2 SYGVKD. Trimming took 8 bases from V and 3 from J; bases not matched to a gene: 13. This CDR3 comprises 17 residues. The CDR3: CAIGGETSGIMTDTQYF. The CDR3 coding sequence is TGTGCCATCGGGGGAGAGACTAGCGGGATTATGACAGATACGCAGTATTTT.